This T cell receptor (beta chain) was sequenced for a study of shared clonotypes between healthy human individuals. Overall study results and limits: Generally, naive subsets (rather than memory subsets) showed larger estimated richness. Four donors shared roughly 5% of their naive CD4 clonotypes.

In regard to this clone: What it binds is unknown.

This CDR3 contains 14 residues. Trimming pared 4 bases from V and 0 bases from J, leaving 11 bases between. Germline V gene sequence: CDR1 SGHKS, CDR2 YYEKEE (reference sequence). Terminally differentiated effector memory CD45RA+ cells were excluded from the naive CD8 cells, which were CD45RO-negative and positively selected for CCR7. Free of recent acute infections or vaccinations, the donors were healthy HIV-negative adults. The repertoire was sequenced with immunoSEQ multiplex PCR; TCRdb's copy has only in-frame clones and lacks some. The sample has a few million clones; roughly 93% are singletons.

The sample taken for sequencing was naive CD8+ T cells from PBMCs. This TCR came from a young man in good health. Some clones in this sample may be carry-over from other donors' samples. The chain uses TRBV5-5 and TRBJ2-7, with a weak D call TRBD2 (5 bases). CDR3 sequence (DNA): TGTGCCAGCAGCCCCAAGGACTTCTCCTACGAGCAGTACTTC. Translation: CASSPKDFSYEQYF.